Detailed here is one T cell receptor (beta chain). The sample originates from a study of blood T cell repertoires in COVID-19. About the study: COVID-19 samples from acute and convalescent phases originated in the United States, Italy and Spain.

Germline trimming cut 5 bases from V and 7 bases from J; bases unmatched to any gene: 9. Germline assignment: CDR1 SGHNT and CDR2 YENEEA. This CDR3 region has 15 residues. Which cohort a participant joined came from the clinical history participants gave. Recovery meant two consecutive negative NP/OP PCR tests, professional clearance, or resolved symptoms. Authors' analysis steps: Amplification with reference gene primers provided the estimates of nucleated cell counts. Using immunoSEQ multiplex PCR, the repertoire was profiled, and TCRdb retains in-frame clones only, with some absent. V, J and clone size are those of that table, while D and trimming were read from the DNA. This sample carries roughly 140,000 clones, 87% of them seen once, and the ten largest clones take about 10%.

This clonotype originated in a man in his sixties who had recovered from COVID-19. Sequencing was performed on PBMCs or T cells enriched from blood (not recorded which). The chain employs TRBV11-3 and TRBJ2-2, with 8 bases lining up with TRBD2. The CDR3 coding sequence is TGTGCCAGCAGCCCCGGGGGGGCTCGGGACGGGGAGCTGTTTTTT. Translating it yields CASSPGGARDGELFF.